This note documents a single T cell receptor beta chain sequence. Its antigen is not identified. These data belong to a study of blood T cells in healthy people across ages. Findings and limits, study-wide: Fewer expanded clones and more diversity marked long-lived versus aged donors.

Alongside a J-beta primer mix, a sample-barcoded 5' primer served in a second PCR lasting about 7 to 12 cycles. MiXCR, applied by TCRdb to the 5' RACE reads, yields one record per CDR3 protein. The repertoire holds 870,000 or so distinct CDR3 sequences, with 25% to 30% as singletons. V dropped 3 bases and J dropped 4 bases, with 10 bases sitting between them. Germline V CDR1 and CDR2: MDHEN, SYDVKM. There are 13 residues in the CDR3. The sequence came from a woman over 75 in good health. The J gene is TRBJ2-7, the V gene TRBV28; D unclear. Material: blood. The CDR3 DNA follows: TGTGCCAGCAGTTTGACACCGAATTACGAGCAGTACTTC. The encoded protein is CASSLTPNYEQYF.